These 15 T cell receptor beta chains came from one sample sequenced in a study of Ad26.COV2.S vaccination and SARS-CoV-2 variants. Clones were read by immunoSEQ multiplex PCR, and TCRdb kept only the in-frame ones, dropping some. The data hold some 640,000 clones, with roughly 90% observed a single time. The sample's treatment: some 19 received Ad26.COV2.S at low or high dose, single or two shots; roughly 5 received placebo; per-sample allocation not given. Following the first vaccine or placebo injection, samples were taken on day 63. Sequences were derived from peripheral blood, sampled in a trial of Ad26.COV2.S vaccine versus placebo. The receptors stem from a person aged 18-60 years who received the Ad26.COV2.S COVID-19 vaccine or a placebo.

V is TRBV6-6 and J is TRBJ2-5; 8 nucleotides align to TRBD1. CDR1 is MNHNY and CDR2 is SVGAGI in the germline V gene (reference sequence). The CDR3 length is 14 residues. The trim removed 0 bases at V and 5 bases at J, leaving 2 bases unmatched. The CDR3 reads CASSYSRQGETQYF. CDR3 coding DNA: TGTGCCAGCAGTTACTCCCGACAGGGGGAGACCCAGTACTTC.

This clone was picked up one time. The chain employs TRBV3-1 (or the pseudogene TRBV3-2) and TRBJ2-3; D not certain. With 5 bases removed from V and 2 bases from J, the gap between germline ends came to 14 bases. The CDR3 has 15 amino acids. CDR1 and CDR2 from the germline V gene are LGHDT and YNNKEL (reference sequence). The CDR3 sequence: CASSWSNGLTDTQYF. CDR3 DNA: TGTGCCAGCAGCTGGTCTAACGGCCTCACAGATACGCAGTATTTT.

CDR3: CASSQDRGGSSYEQYF. The CDR3 coding sequence is TGCGCCAGCAGCCAAGATCGGGGGGGTTCCTCCTACGAGCAGTACTTC. The chain combines TRBV4-3 with TRBJ2-7; TRBD2 aligns across 8 bases. Trimming removed 0 bases from V and 0 bases from J; junction bases left unmatched: 4. CDR1 LGHNA and CDR2 YSLEER come from the germline V gene. The CDR3 extends over 16 amino acids.

The CDR3 protein is CASSQDSSSYEQYF. The CDR3 DNA is TGTGCCAGCAGCCAAGATAGTTCCAGCTACGAGCAGTACTTC. The rearrangement uses TRBV14 and TRBJ2-7; D not resolved. The CDR3 has 14 amino acids. CDR1 is SGHDN, CDR2 FVKESK, per germline. Between the trimmed V and J ends, which lost 0 bases and 3 bases, there was a span of 9 bases.

The chain has TRBV11-3 and TRBJ2-1; a possible D gene is TRBD1 (7 bases). The V end was cut by 5 bases, the J end by 9 bases, with 14 bases between. This CDR3 is 13 amino acids long. CDR1 and CDR2 from the germline V gene are SGHNT and YENEEA. Written as DNA, the CDR3 is TGTGCCAGCAGCCCAGGGGGGAAAGGTGAGCAGTTCTTC. Its protein is CASSPGGKGEQFF.

The chain employs TRBV3-1 (or the pseudogene TRBV3-2) and TRBJ2-5; weak D call: TRBD2 (6 bases). CDR1 and CDR2 from the germline V gene are LGHDT and YNNKEL (reference sequence). V was clipped by 0 bases and J by 8 bases, with 16 bases between them. The CDR3 contains 15 residues. For the CDR3, the DNA is TGTGCCAGCAGCCAAGACGCGGGGACCAAGAGAACCCAGTACTTC. This gives the protein CASSQDAGTKRTQYF.

The rearrangement uses TRBV11-2 and TRBJ1-2; 9 bases line up with TRBD1. Germline loops: CDR1 SGHAT, CDR2 FQNNGV. V trimming: 7 bases; J trimming: 8 bases; junction bases outside the gene matches: 17. There are 16 residues in the CDR3. CDR3 coding DNA: TGTGCCAGCACCCCATATCCTCCGGGACAGGGTTTAGGCTACACCTTC. This sequence encodes CASTPYPPGQGLGYTF. The full variable domain, its missing parts supplied by reference TRBV11-2 and TRBJ1-2, is EAGVAQSPRYKIIEKRQSVAFWCNPISGHATLYWYQQILGQGPKLLIQFQNNGVVDDSQLPKDRFSAERLKGVDSTLKIQPAKLEDSAVYLCASTPYPPGQGLGYTFGSGTRLTVV.

The chain uses TRBV6-6 and TRBJ1-1; D uncertain. The V gene lost 6 bases and the J gene lost 0 bases, with 14 bases spanning the gap. Germline lookup yields CDR1 MNHNY and CDR2 SVGAGI (reference sequence). The CDR3 runs to 15 residues. CDR3 DNA: TGTGCCAGCAGGTCAAGAGGAGGAATGAACACTGAAGCTTTCTTT. Its protein product is CASRSRGGMNTEAFF.

This clone was detected only once. Other nucleotide sequences from this sample produce the same CDR3. V gene TRBV19 combines with J gene TRBJ2-7; 8 bases align to TRBD1. CDR3 length equals 13 residues. J was trimmed by 4 bases and V by 4 bases; bases with no gene match: 3. Germline assignment: CDR1 LNHDA and CDR2 SQIVND (reference sequence). CDR3 in amino acids: CASSRTGSYEQYF. The CDR3 DNA reads as TGTGCCAGTAGTAGGACAGGGTCGTACGAGCAGTACTTC. Drawing the rest from reference TRBV19 and TRBJ2-7, the complete variable domain is DGGITQSPKYLFRKEGQNVTLSCEQNLNHDAMYWYRQDPGQGLRLIYYSQIVNDFQKGDIAEGYSVSREKKESFPLTVTSAQKNPTAFYLCASSRTGSYEQYFGPGTRLTVT.

The chain recombines TRBV21-1 with TRBJ1-2; the D segment call TRBD1 is taken from the table without a DNA check. TRBV21-1 constitutes a pseudogene. This CDR3 spans 17 amino acids. The CDR3 sequence: CASSKALGQGSNYGYTF. Here the CDR3 DNA reads TGTGCCAGCAGCAAAGCGCTTGGACAGGGGTCTAACTATGGCTACACCTTC.

This chain uses TRBV7-2 with TRBJ2-7, with TRBD2 matching 11 bases. This CDR3 region has 15 residues. The germline V gene has CDR1 SGHTA and CDR2 FQGNSA. With 3 bases clipped from V and 2 bases from J, the junction kept 3 bases outside the gene matches. In nucleotides, the CDR3 is TGTGCCAGCAGCTTCTCTAGCGGGAGGCCCTACGAGCAGTACTTC. This sequence encodes CASSFSSGRPYEQYF. Complete variable domain (other parts from reference TRBV7-2 and TRBJ2-7): GAGVSQSPSNKVTEKGKDVELRCDPISGHTALYWYRQSLGQGLEFLIYFQGNSAPDKSGLPSDRFSAERTGGSVSTLTIQRTQQEDSAVYLCASSFSSGRPYEQYFGPGTRLTVT.

J is TRBJ2-5 and V is TRBV4-2; D is possibly TRBD1 or TRBD2 (5 bases each). Germline assignment: CDR1 LGHNA and CDR2 YNFKEQ. The CDR3 has 16 residues. V lost 0 bases to trimming and J lost 5 bases, with 16 bases between them. The CDR3, as DNA: TGTGCCAGCAGCCAAGATCGAGGCAGGGACGGGGAGACCCAGTACTTC. Its protein product is CASSQDRGRDGETQYF.

The chain couples TRBV6-2 or TRBV6-3 to TRBJ2-1, with a tentative D call TRBD2 (6 bases). CDR3 size: 14 residues. The germline V gene encodes CDR1 MNHEY and CDR2 SVGEGT. Trimming left V 4 bases short and J 6 bases short, with 13 bases between. CDR3 region: CASSWDLGRNEQFF. The CDR3 DNA follows: TGTGCCAGCAGTTGGGACTTAGGTCGCAATGAGCAGTTCTTC.

This sequence joins TRBV2 and TRBJ2-3; a weak D match, TRBD2 (6 bases). Trimming stripped 6 bases from V and 1 base from J, with 8 bases between. This CDR3 contains 13 residues. From germline, CDR1 is SNHLY and CDR2 FYNNEI. The chain's CDR3 is CASRGGGTDTQYF. The CDR3 bases are TGTGCCAGCAGGGGGGGAGGCACAGATACGCAGTATTTT.

Only a few counts were recorded for this clone. The chain is built from TRBV20-1 and TRBJ2-7; 9 bases are shared with TRBD2. The CDR3 runs 13 residues. CDR1 is DFQATT, CDR2 SNEGSKA, per germline (reference sequence). V was pared by 3 bases and J by 2 bases, with 2 bases of the junction left unmatched. This CDR3 reads CSASSGSAYEQYF. The CDR3 DNA reads TGCAGTGCTAGTAGCGGGAGTGCCTACGAGCAGTACTTC.